The sequence of this T cell receptor (beta chain) was determined in a study of T cell responses to AZD1222 COVID-19 vaccine. This CDR3 is built from 17 residues. Looked up from germline, CDR1 is MNHEY and CDR2 is SMNVEV (reference sequence). V was pared by 3 bases and J by 1 base, with 15 bases between. This clone showed up just a few times. What it binds is not known. Only in-frame clones appear in the TCRdb table, and some are missing; sequencing was by immunoSEQ multiplex PCR. Of 120,000 or so clones in the sample, 90% were seen once. Study-wide points: The study identified only a handful of AZD1222 recipients as seropositive at baseline.

The chain recombines TRBV27 with TRBJ1-4; no clear D. The clonotype comes from an adult in good health. Source: peripheral blood, taken on day 0 of AZD1222 vaccination. CDR3 DNA sequence: TGTGCCAGCAGTTTCCTCGGACCCGGGGAAACTAATGAAAAACTGTTTTTT. Its translation is CASSFLGPGETNEKLFF.